This TCR beta chain derives from a study of blood T cell repertoires in COVID-19. The repertoire was sequenced with immunoSEQ multiplex PCR; TCRdb's copy has only in-frame clones and lacks some. The sample contains about 90,000 clones, around nine tenths of which appear only once. The V gene's germline CDR1 is MNHEY and CDR2 SMNVEV (reference sequence). The CDR3 is 13 amino acids. Trimming stripped 6 bases from V and 1 base from J, with 9 bases between. The gene calls are TRBV27 and TRBJ1-1; D gene uncertain. This sequence originates from an elderly man with active or convalescent COVID-19. The sequenced material came from peripheral blood. The CDR3 loop is CASSPLPNTEAFF. The CDR3 region has the DNA TGTGCCAGCAGCCCTCTACCGAACACTGAAGCTTTCTTT.